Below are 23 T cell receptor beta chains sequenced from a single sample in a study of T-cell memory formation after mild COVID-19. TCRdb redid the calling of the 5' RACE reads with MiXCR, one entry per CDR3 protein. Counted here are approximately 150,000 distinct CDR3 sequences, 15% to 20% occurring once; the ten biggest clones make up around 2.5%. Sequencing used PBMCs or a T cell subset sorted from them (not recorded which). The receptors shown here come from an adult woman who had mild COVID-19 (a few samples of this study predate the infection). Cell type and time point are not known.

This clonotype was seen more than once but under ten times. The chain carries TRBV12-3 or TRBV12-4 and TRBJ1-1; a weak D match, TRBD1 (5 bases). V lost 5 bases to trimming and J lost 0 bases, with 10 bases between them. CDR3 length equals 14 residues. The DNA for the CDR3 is TGTGCCAGCAGTAGACAGCTCCTGAACACTGAAGCTTTCTTT. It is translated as CASSRQLLNTEAFF.

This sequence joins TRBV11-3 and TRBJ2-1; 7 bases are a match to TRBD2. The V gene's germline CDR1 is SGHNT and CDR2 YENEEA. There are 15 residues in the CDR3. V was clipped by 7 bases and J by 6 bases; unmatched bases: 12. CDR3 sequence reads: CASTRFAGVSNEQFF. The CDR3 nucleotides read TGTGCCAGCACCCGTTTTGCGGGAGTATCCAATGAGCAGTTCTTC.

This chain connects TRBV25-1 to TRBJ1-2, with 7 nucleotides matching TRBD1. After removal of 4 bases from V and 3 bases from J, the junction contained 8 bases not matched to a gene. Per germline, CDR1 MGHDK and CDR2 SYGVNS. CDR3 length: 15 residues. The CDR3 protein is CASSGQSGGHYGYTF. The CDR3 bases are TGTGCCAGCAGTGGGCAATCAGGGGGACACTATGGCTACACCTTC.

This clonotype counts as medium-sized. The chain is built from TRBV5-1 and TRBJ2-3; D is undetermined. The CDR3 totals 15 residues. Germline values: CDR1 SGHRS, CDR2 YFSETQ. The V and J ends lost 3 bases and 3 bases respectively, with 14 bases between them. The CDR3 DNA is TGCGCCAGCAGCTCACAAGGCCCTAGGACAGATACGCAGTATTTT. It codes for CASSSQGPRTDTQYF.

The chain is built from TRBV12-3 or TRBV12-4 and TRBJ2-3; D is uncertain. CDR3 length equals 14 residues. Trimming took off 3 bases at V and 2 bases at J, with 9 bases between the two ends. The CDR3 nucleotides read TGTGCCAGCAGTTTCAGCTCGAACACAGATACGCAGTATTTT. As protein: CASSFSSNTDTQYF.

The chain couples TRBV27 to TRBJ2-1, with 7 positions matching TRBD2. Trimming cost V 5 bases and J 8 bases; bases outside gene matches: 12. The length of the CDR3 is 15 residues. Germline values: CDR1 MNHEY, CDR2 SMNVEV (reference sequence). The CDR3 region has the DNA TGTGCCAGCAGTCGGTCGGGTAGGGGAGGGTATGAGCAGTTCTTC. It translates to CASSRSGRGGYEQFF.

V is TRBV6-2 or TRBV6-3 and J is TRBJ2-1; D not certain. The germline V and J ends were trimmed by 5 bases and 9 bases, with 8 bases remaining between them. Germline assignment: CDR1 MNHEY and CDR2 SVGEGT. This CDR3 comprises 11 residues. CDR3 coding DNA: TGTGCCAGCAGTAGCCAGATTGAGCAGTTCTTC. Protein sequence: CASSSQIEQFF.

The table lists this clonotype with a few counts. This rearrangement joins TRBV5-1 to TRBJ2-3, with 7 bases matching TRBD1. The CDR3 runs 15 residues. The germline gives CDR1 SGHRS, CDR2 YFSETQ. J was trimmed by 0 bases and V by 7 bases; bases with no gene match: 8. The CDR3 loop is CASGSWDSSTDTQYF. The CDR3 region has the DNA TGCGCCAGCGGATCATGGGACAGTAGCACAGATACGCAGTATTTT.

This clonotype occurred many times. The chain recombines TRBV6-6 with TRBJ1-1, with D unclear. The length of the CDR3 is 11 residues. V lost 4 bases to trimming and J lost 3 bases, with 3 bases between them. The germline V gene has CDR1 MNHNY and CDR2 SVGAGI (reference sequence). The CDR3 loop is CASSLYTEAFF. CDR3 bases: TGTGCCAGCAGTTTGTACACTGAAGCTTTCTTT.

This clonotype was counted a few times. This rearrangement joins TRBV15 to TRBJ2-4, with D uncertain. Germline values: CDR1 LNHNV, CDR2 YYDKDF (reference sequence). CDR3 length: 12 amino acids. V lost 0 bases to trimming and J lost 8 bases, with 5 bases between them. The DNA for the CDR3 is TGTGCCACCAGCAGAGATGGTCACATTCAGTACTTC. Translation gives CATSRDGHIQYF.

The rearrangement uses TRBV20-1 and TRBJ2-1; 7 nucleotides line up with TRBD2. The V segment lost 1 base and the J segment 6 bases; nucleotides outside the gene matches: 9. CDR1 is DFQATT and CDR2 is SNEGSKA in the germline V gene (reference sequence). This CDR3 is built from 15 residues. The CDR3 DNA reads TGCAGTGCTAGAGTGCTAGCGGTGATCAGCAATGAGCAGTTCTTC. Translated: CSARVLAVISNEQFF.

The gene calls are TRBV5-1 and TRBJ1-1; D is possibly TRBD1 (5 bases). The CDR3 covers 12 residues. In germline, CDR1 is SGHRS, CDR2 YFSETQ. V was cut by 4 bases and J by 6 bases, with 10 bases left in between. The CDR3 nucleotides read TGCGCCAGCAGCCCCCAGGGTTCTGAAGCTTTCTTT. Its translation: CASSPQGSEAFF.

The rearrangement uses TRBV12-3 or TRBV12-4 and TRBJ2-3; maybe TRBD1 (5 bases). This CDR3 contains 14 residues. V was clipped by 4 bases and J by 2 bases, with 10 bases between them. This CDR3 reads CASSSTAFTDTQYF. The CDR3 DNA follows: TGTGCCAGCAGTTCGACAGCTTTCACAGATACGCAGTATTTT.

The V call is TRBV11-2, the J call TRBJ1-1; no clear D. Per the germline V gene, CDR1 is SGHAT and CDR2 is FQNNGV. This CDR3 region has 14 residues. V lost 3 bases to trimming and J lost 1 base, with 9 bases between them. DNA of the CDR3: TGTGCCAGCAGCTTTTCTGACAAGAACACTGAAGCTTTCTTT. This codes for CASSFSDKNTEAFF. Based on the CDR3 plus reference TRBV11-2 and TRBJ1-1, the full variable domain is EAGVAQSPRYKIIEKRQSVAFWCNPISGHATLYWYQQILGQGPKLLIQFQNNGVVDDSQLPKDRFSAERLKGVDSTLKIQPAKLEDSAVYLCASSFSDKNTEAFFGQGTRLTVV.

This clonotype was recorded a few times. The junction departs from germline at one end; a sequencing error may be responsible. The DNA of the CDR3 is TGCAGTGCTCGAGACAGGGCCAACTATGGCTACACCTTC. It codes for CSARDRANYGYTF. The V and J genes are TRBV20-1 and TRBJ1-2; 7 bases are shared with TRBD1. The germline V gene has CDR1 DFQATT and CDR2 SNEGSKA (reference sequence). The CDR3 consists of 13 residues.

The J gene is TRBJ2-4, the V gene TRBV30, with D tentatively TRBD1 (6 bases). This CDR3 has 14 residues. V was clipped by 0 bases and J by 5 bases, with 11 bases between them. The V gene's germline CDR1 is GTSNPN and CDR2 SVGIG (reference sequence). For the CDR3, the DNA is TGTGCCTGGAGTGTGGGGACATCGGAAAACATTCAGTACTTC. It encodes CAWSVGTSENIQYF.

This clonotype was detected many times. For the CDR3, the DNA is TGCGCCAGCAGCTTGGTAGTACAGCCTTACGAGCAGTACTTC. It is translated as CASSLVVQPYEQYF. V gene TRBV5-1 combines with J gene TRBJ2-7; D gene uncertain. This CDR3 contains 14 residues. The V gene lost 0 bases and the J gene lost 4 bases, with 11 bases spanning the gap. Germline CDR1 and CDR2: SGHRS and YFSETQ. Combining the CDR3 with reference TRBV5-1 and TRBJ2-7 gives the whole variable domain KAGVTQTPRYLIKTRGQQVTLSCSPISGHRSVSWYQQTPGQGLQFLFEYFSETQRNKGNFPGRFSGRQFSNSRSEMNVSTLELGDSALYLCASSLVVQPYEQYFGPGTRLTVT.

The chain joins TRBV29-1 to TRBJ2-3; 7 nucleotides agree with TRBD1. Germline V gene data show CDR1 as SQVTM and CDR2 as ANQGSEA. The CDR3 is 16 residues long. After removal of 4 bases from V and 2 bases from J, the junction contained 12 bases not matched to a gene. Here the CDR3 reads CSVGGGAVHSTDTQYF. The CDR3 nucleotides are TGCAGCGTTGGAGGGGGCGCCGTACACTCCACAGATACGCAGTATTTT.

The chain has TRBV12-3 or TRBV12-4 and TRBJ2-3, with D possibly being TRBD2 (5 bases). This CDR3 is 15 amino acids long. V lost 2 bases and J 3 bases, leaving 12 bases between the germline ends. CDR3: CASSLPGFTTDTQYF. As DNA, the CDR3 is TGTGCCAGCAGTTTACCGGGGTTTACGACAGATACGCAGTATTTT.

CDR3 bases: TGTGCCAGCAGTCCGTTGGGACAGGGGGCGTTCGGGGCCAAAAACATTCAGTACTTC. It codes for CASSPLGQGAFGAKNIQYF. This chain uses TRBV2 with TRBJ2-4; 12 bases line up with TRBD1. Germline V gene data show CDR1 as SNHLY and CDR2 as FYNNEI. This CDR3 region has 19 residues. The V gene end was trimmed by 5 bases and the J gene end by 1 base; junction bases not matched to a gene: 12.

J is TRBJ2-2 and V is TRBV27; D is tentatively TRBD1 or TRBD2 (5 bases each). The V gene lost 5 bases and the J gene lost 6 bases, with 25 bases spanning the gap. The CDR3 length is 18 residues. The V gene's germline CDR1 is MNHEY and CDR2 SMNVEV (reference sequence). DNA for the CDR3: TGTGCCAGCAGTCCAACCACCTTCACTGTCGGGACGTCCGGGGAGCTGTTTTTT. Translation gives CASSPTTFTVGTSGELFF.

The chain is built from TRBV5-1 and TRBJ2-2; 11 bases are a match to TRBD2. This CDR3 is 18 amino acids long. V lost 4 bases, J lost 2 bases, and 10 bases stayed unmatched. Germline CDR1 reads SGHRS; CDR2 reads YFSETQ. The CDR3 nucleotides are TGCGCCAGCAGCCCCCCCGGACTAGCGGGCATCAACACCGGGGAGCTGTTTTTT. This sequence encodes CASSPPGLAGINTGELFF. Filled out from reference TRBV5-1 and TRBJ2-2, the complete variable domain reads KAGVTQTPRYLIKTRGQQVTLSCSPISGHRSVSWYQQTPGQGLQFLFEYFSETQRNKGNFPGRFSGRQFSNSRSEMNVSTLELGDSALYLCASSPPGLAGINTGELFFGEGSRLTVL.

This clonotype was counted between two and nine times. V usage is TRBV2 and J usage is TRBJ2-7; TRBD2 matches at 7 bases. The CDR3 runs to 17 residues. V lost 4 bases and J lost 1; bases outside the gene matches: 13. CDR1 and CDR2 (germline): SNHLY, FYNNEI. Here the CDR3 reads CASSAPVDQRESYEQYF. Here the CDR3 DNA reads TGTGCCAGCAGTGCCCCAGTGGATCAGCGGGAATCCTACGAGCAGTACTTC.